Ten or more counts support the clone carrying this TCR beta chain. The antigen remains unidentified. Among all donors, each was a healthy Caucasian. TCRdb re-called the 5' RACE reads through MiXCR, storing one row per CDR3 protein. This sample has about 200,000 distinct CDR3 sequences, with approximately 9% found just once. The data belong to a study of identical twins. Trimming left V 5 bases short and J 0 bases short, with 15 bases between. CDR3 length equals 16 residues. Per the germline V gene, CDR1 is SSHAT and CDR2 is FNYEAQ (reference sequence). Overall study results and limits: While abundant cord blood beta clonotypes carried fewer insertions, memory repertoires showed no such pattern.

The sequence came from a woman aged 18-29 years in good health. Input material: memory (CD45RO+) T cells sorted from blood. This chain connects TRBV7-7 to TRBJ2-3; D unresolved. The CDR3 DNA reads as TGTGCCAGCAGCAAAAGTGGTACAGCTAGCACAGATACGCAGTATTTT. Residues: CASSKSGTASTDTQYF.